The clone carrying this TCR beta chain was observed at least ten times. V was shortened by 3 bases and J by 7 bases, with 9 bases between the two germline ends. The CDR3 covers 13 residues. CDR1 and CDR2 from the germline V gene are LNHDA and SQIVND (reference sequence). The sample originates from a study of early T cells in non-severe SARS-CoV-2 infection. Whole-study context: Unsorted whole blood bulk RNA was sequenced, with unpaired chains.

MiXCR was run by TCRdb on the 5' RACE reads, yielding one entry per CDR3 protein. This sample has 35,000 to 45,000 distinct CDR3 sequences, with roughly 6.2% found just once. The TCR was taken from an adult who was a healthcare worker with PCR-confirmed SARS-CoV-2 infection or an uninfected control (not recorded which). This chain joins TRBV19 and TRBJ2-2; D gene unclear. Here the sequenced sample was whole blood, taken at baseline. DNA for the CDR3: TGTGCCAGTAGTATTATAGTGGACGGGGAGCTGTTTTTT. This translates into CASSIIVDGELFF.